This T cell receptor beta chain emerged from a study of CXCR3-negative and CXCR3-positive naive CD8 T cells. Findings of the study overall: Memory CD8+ cells had much lower diversity, and both naive subsets had comparably high diversity. The TRBV-TRBJ usage of naive CXCR3-negative and CXCR3-positive cells was similar, but that of memory cells differed.

The authors prepared UMI-labeled TRB cDNA libraries by 5' RACE. TCRdb reprocessed the 5' RACE reads, keeping one entry per CDR3 protein, no DNA. Recorded for this sample: over 4,500 distinct CDR3 sequences. About this clonotype itself: Antigen: not known.

CDR3 length: 14 amino acids. Germline values: CDR1 SEHNR, CDR2 FQNEAQ (reference sequence). The chain uses TRBV7-9 and TRBJ2-1; TCRdb proposes TRBD2, but this gene call is untestable without DNA. Sequenced sample: naive CXCR3- CD8+ T cells from blood. Subset described: CD45RO-CCR7+CD27+CD95- naive CD8+ T cells lacking CXCR3 (TNR3-). The receptor's source is a human donor in good health. Some clones in this sample may be carry-over from other donors' samples. CDR3: CASSPGLAGVEQFF.